These 24 T cell receptor beta chains share one sample of origin, sequenced in a study of patients and donors after allogeneic stem cell transplantation. TCRdb independently ran MiXCR on the RT-PCR reads; one entry per CDR3 protein. The table shows almost 90,000 distinct CDR3 sequences, with 5% occurring only once. Specimen: blood, either unsorted or a sorted T cell fraction (not recorded which). Receptors originate from a human donor who was either an allogeneic HSCT recipient or a stem cell or donor lymphocyte infusion donor (not recorded which). It is not recorded whose cells these are; they may come from a transplant donor.

The chain links TRBV3-1 to TRBJ2-1; D might be TRBD2 (6 bases). With 1 base removed from V and 8 bases from J, the gap between germline ends came to 12 bases. The length of the CDR3 is 14 residues. Germline V gene lookup returns CDR1 LGHDT and CDR2 YNNKEL (reference sequence). The CDR3 sequence is CASSQVLASDEQFF. CDR3 nucleotide sequence: TGTGCCAGCAGCCAAGTACTAGCTTCCGATGAGCAGTTCTTC.

This clonotype showed up many times. The V call is TRBV2, the J call TRBJ2-1; 7 bases fit TRBD2. V gave up 3 bases and J gave up 0 bases; unmatched junction bases: 2. The germline CDR1 and CDR2 sequences are SNHLY and FYNNEI. The CDR3 has 15 residues. As DNA, the CDR3 is TGTGCCAGCAGTGATAGCGGGTACTCCTACAATGAGCAGTTCTTC. Its protein is CASSDSGYSYNEQFF.

This clonotype appeared many times. The chain links TRBV3-1 to TRBJ2-1; 13 bases are shared with TRBD2. V was clipped by 2 bases and J by 8 bases; unmatched bases: 6. CDR3 size: 16 residues. CDR1 is LGHDT, CDR2 YNNKEL, per germline (reference sequence). CDR3 sequence (DNA): TGTGCCAGCAGCCAACCCGGACTAGCGGGAGTCGATGAGCAGTTCTTC. It yields the protein CASSQPGLAGVDEQFF.

This clonotype turned up a few times. CDR3 nucleotide sequence: TGTGCCAGCAGCTTAGGCCGCCTGAACACTGAAGCTTTCTTT. Its protein product is CASSLGRLNTEAFF. This chain uses TRBV11-3 with TRBJ1-1; no reliable D call. The CDR3 is 14 residues long. Germline-derived CDR1 and CDR2 are SGHNT and YENEEA. V lost 1 base, J lost 0 bases, and 6 bases lay in between.

This clonotype was seen at least ten times. The gene calls are TRBV28 and TRBJ2-2; a possible D gene is TRBD2 (6 bases). The CDR3 consists of 16 residues. V lost 3 bases to trimming and J lost 1 base, with 12 bases between them. CDR1 is MDHEN, CDR2 SYDVKM, per germline. The CDR3 nucleotides are TGTGCCAGCAGTTTCGCCTCGGGAGTGAACACCGGGGAGCTGTTTTTT. It encodes CASSFASGVNTGELFF.

This clonotype has at least ten counts. The chain combines TRBV12-3 or TRBV12-4 with TRBJ1-4; a weak D match, TRBD1 (5 bases). The CDR3 length is 14 residues. V was pared by 7 bases and J by 6 bases, with 15 bases between. CDR3 loop: CASTRDGSYEKLFF. Here the CDR3 DNA reads TGTGCCAGCACTAGGGACGGTTCATATGAAAAACTGTTTTTT.

This clonotype appeared many times. V gene TRBV2 combines with J gene TRBJ2-2, with 9 bases aligning to TRBD1. The germline V gene has CDR1 SNHLY and CDR2 FYNNEI. The ends lost 6 bases at V and 4 bases at J; junction bases unmatched: 3. The CDR3 runs to 14 residues. This chain's CDR3 is CASRGQGTTGELFF. Written as DNA, the CDR3 is TGTGCCAGCAGGGGACAGGGTACCACCGGGGAGCTGTTTTTT.

This clonotype was counted ten times or more. The CDR3 protein is CSASGSGSGSYEQYF. Here the CDR3 DNA reads TGCAGTGCTAGCGGTAGCGGGAGTGGGTCCTACGAGCAGTACTTC. This rearrangement joins TRBV20-1 to TRBJ2-7; 9 bases are shared with TRBD2. The CDR3 contains 15 residues. Trimming removed 3 bases from V and 1 base from J; junction bases left unmatched: 7. Germline CDR1 is DFQATT and CDR2 is SNEGSKA (reference sequence).

Ten or more counts support this clonotype. The rearrangement uses TRBV27 and TRBJ2-6, with 8 bases that match TRBD2. The CDR3 has 17 amino acids. CDR1 is MNHEY, CDR2 SMNVEV, per germline (reference sequence). V dropped 7 bases and J dropped 1; count of bases not matched to a gene: 9. CDR3 protein: CASTRLASGSGANVLTF. DNA of the CDR3: TGTGCCAGCACCAGACTAGCGTCTGGGTCTGGGGCCAACGTCCTGACTTTC.

This chain connects TRBV13 to TRBJ1-2, with TRBD1 identical over 10 bases. Germline V gives CDR1 PRHDT, CDR2 FYEKMQ (reference sequence). Trimming at V came to 7 bases and at J to 7 bases, leaving 12 bases not matched to a gene. The CDR3 extends over 15 amino acids. The CDR3, as DNA: TGTGCCAGCAACCTTGGGGGACAGGGGTATGGTGGCTACACCTTC. Residues: CASNLGGQGYGGYTF.

This clonotype was seen at least ten times. This chain joins TRBV20-1 and TRBJ2-4; maybe TRBD2 (5 bases). This CDR3 contains 15 residues. V lost 2 bases and J 0 bases, leaving 11 bases between the germline ends. Germline CDR1 is DFQATT and CDR2 is SNEGSKA (reference sequence). The CDR3 nucleotides read TGCAGTGCTAGAACCCCCAGCGGAGCCAAAAACATTCAGTACTTC. Translation gives CSARTPSGAKNIQYF.

This clonotype came up many times. The chain employs TRBV20-1 and TRBJ2-5; 8 bases match TRBD2. V lost 3 bases, J lost 5 bases, and 5 bases stayed unmatched. The CDR3 length is 13 residues. Germline V gene sequence: CDR1 DFQATT, CDR2 SNEGSKA (reference sequence). In DNA form, the CDR3 reads TGCAGTGCTAGCAGCGGGGGTTTCGAGACCCAGTACTTC. It yields the protein CSASSGGFETQYF.

This clonotype was counted many times. This rearrangement joins TRBV4-1 to TRBJ2-2, with 12 nucleotides matching TRBD1. CDR3 length: 15 residues. Looked up from germline, CDR1 is MGHRA and CDR2 is YSYEKL. The junction had 10 bases not matched to a gene; V was cut back by 9 bases and J by 8 bases. The CDR3 region has the DNA TGCGCCAGTAAGGGGACAGGGGGCGCCCTGGGGGAGCTGTTTTTT. Protein product: CASKGTGGALGELFF.

This clonotype was found many times. The V call is TRBV5-1, the J call TRBJ2-3; D gene ambiguous. Germline values: CDR1 SGHRS, CDR2 YFSETQ. V was pared by 0 bases and J by 4 bases, with 21 bases between. The CDR3 has 18 residues. The CDR3 here is CASSLVPFEATLPDTQYF. In DNA form, the CDR3 reads TGCGCCAGCAGCTTGGTCCCCTTCGAGGCAACGCTTCCAGATACGCAGTATTTT.

CDR3 region: CSATPGGYEQYF. In nucleotides, the CDR3 is TGCAGTGCTACTCCGGGGGGCTACGAGCAGTACTTC. The V gene is TRBV20-1, the J gene TRBJ2-7, with 7 bases that match TRBD2. Looked up from germline, CDR1 is DFQATT and CDR2 is SNEGSKA (reference sequence). V lost 4 bases and J lost 3; bases outside the gene matches: 3. The CDR3 extends over 12 amino acids.

This clonotype has at least ten counts. The chain employs TRBV7-2 and TRBJ2-3; 7 positions agree with TRBD2. Germline lookup yields CDR1 SGHTA and CDR2 FQGNSA. The CDR3 contains 15 residues. The J segment lost 11 bases and the V segment lost 1 base, leaving 12 bases of the junction unmatched. The CDR3 DNA reads as TGTGCCAGCAGCTTAGAAGGGACTAATCCGACGGGGCAGTATTTT. This gives the protein CASSLEGTNPTGQYF.

This clonotype was found many times. The V gene is TRBV11-1, the J gene TRBJ2-5; D remains ambiguous. With 1 base removed from V and 1 base from J, the gap between germline ends came to 19 bases. The CDR3 covers 18 residues. Germline CDR1 reads SGHAT; CDR2 reads FQDESV (reference sequence). In DNA, the CDR3 is TGTGCCAGCAGCTTAGTAGGGTGGAAGCCCTCAATCCAAGAGACCCAGTACTTC. Translated: CASSLVGWKPSIQETQYF.

This clonotype was recorded a few times. The V call is TRBV2, the J call TRBJ1-5; 9 positions agree with TRBD1. V lost 6 bases to trimming and J lost 7 bases; unmatched junction nucleotides: 10. The CDR3 spans 15 residues. The germline gives CDR1 SNHLY, CDR2 FYNNEI. CDR3 sequence (DNA): TGTGCCAGCAGGACCGAAACAGGGGGCAGACAGCCCCAGCATTTT. Its translation: CASRTETGGRQPQHF. Drawing the rest from reference TRBV2 and TRBJ1-5, the complete variable domain is EPEVTQTPSHQVTQMGQEVILRCVPISNHLYFYWYRQILGQKVEFLVSFYNNEISEKSEIFDDQFSVERPDGSNFTLKIRSTKLEDSAMYFCASRTETGGRQPQHFGDGTRLSIL.

The genes are TRBV7-3 and TRBJ1-4; possible D gene TRBD1, 5 bases. Germline V lookup: CDR1 SGHTA, CDR2 FQGTGA. Trimming cost V 5 bases and J 4 bases, with 8 bases left between them. This CDR3 has 13 amino acids. The CDR3 spells CASSAGDNEKLFF. CDR3 nucleotides: TGTGCCAGCAGCGCGGGGGATAATGAAAAACTGTTTTTT.

This clonotype was seen repeatedly, ten times or more. This rearrangement joins TRBV5-1 to TRBJ2-1; D call uncertain. V gave up 1 base and J gave up 6 bases, with 20 bases separating them. The CDR3 sequence is 17 residues long. Germline-derived CDR1 and CDR2 are SGHRS and YFSETQ. In DNA, the CDR3 is TGCGCCAGCAGCTTGTCGAGCCGTGTCACTTCGATCAATGAGCAGTTCTTC. Encoded protein: CASSLSSRVTSINEQFF.

CDR3 amino acids: CASSSSGTGYEQYF. For the CDR3, the DNA is TGTGCCAGCAGTTCATCCGGGACAGGCTACGAGCAGTACTTC. The chain has TRBV27 and TRBJ2-7; 8 bases match TRBD1. Germline V gene lookup returns CDR1 MNHEY and CDR2 SMNVEV (reference sequence). V dropped 4 bases and J dropped 3; count of bases not matched to a gene: 5. The CDR3 has 14 amino acids.

The chain has TRBV7-3 and TRBJ2-3; D remains unclear. This CDR3 has 15 amino acids. The V gene's germline CDR1 is SGHTA and CDR2 FQGTGA. Trimming took off 1 base at V and 10 bases at J, with 18 bases between the two ends. The chain's CDR3 is CASSLNREPISPQYF. CDR3 in DNA: TGTGCCAGCAGCTTAAATCGCGAACCGATTTCCCCGCAGTATTTT. The full variable domain, in which reference TRBV7-3 and TRBJ2-3 provide the parts outside the CDR3, is GAGVSQTPSNKVTEKGKYVELRCDPISGHTALYWYRQSLGQGPEFLIYFQGTGAADDSGLPNDRFFAVRPEGSVSTLKIQRTERGDSAVYLCASSLNREPISPQYFGPGTRLTVL.

This clonotype has ten or more counts. The chain is built from TRBV15 and TRBJ2-1; no definite D call. V was trimmed by 0 bases and J by 10 bases, leaving 10 bases between them. The CDR3 totals 13 residues. CDR1 LNHNV and CDR2 YYDKDF come from the germline V gene (reference sequence). The CDR3, as DNA: TGTGCCACCAGCAGAGATCTGGGTCGGGAGCAGTTCTTC. Translation gives CATSRDLGREQFF.

The rearrangement links TRBV6-5 to TRBJ1-1; maybe TRBD1 (6 bases). The length of the CDR3 is 18 residues. Looked up from germline, CDR1 is MNHEY and CDR2 is SVGAGI. Trimming cost V 0 bases and J 7 bases, with 24 bases left between them. CDR3 sequence: CASSYSGLRVRRGDEAFF. The CDR3 nucleotides read TGTGCCAGCAGTTACTCGGGTTTGAGGGTGCGCAGGGGTGATGAAGCTTTCTTT.